A selection of T cell receptor beta chains follows, all from one sample in a study of cytomegalovirus exposure and HLA in healthy donors. Sequencing was performed with immunoSEQ multiplex PCR; in TCRdb, only in-frame clones are kept and a portion is missing. The sample includes about 90,000 clones, around three fifths of them seen just once. Sequencing used PBMCs. These receptors originate from a woman between 50 and 59 years old in good health and CMV-seropositive. Each CDR3 is given without its conserved first and last residue. A D gene is named only where the DNA matches it firmly.

v_gene	j_gene	len	d_gene	CDR3aa
TRBV18	TRBJ1-1	10	-	ASSQQVTEAF
TRBV5-6	TRBJ2-5	14	-	ASSLRTAAGRETQY
TRBV19	TRBJ2-4	13	-	ASSPQAGAKNIQY
TRBV6-5	TRBJ1-3	12	-	ASRDRHSGNTIY
TRBV5-8	TRBJ1-2	11	TRBD1	ASSVDREYGYT
TRBV13	TRBJ2-7	14	TRBD2	ASSLGSGGSSYEQY
TRBV9	TRBJ2-7	13	-	ASSAQGGMAYEQY
TRBV5-4	TRBJ2-7	13	TRBD2	ASSTAGGPEDEQY
TRBV4-2	TRBJ2-1	15	-	ASSQSTQAAVYNEQF
TRBV7-8	TRBJ2-3	14	-	ASSFQQGFGTDTQY
TRBV5-1	TRBJ2-7	11	TRBD1	ASSPGQGTEQY
TRBV4-1	TRBJ2-7	12	-	ASSQDVNSYEQY
TRBV6-5	TRBJ1-5	14	-	ASSLYPPAGNQPQH
TRBV9	TRBJ2-5	12	-	ASSSRQMQETQY
TRBV28	TRBJ1-3	13	-	ASSLGGGSGNTIY
TRBV7-9	TRBJ2-3	13	TRBD2	ASSQAGVSTDTQY
TRBV2	TRBJ2-2	12	TRBD1	ASGGQGKAGELF
TRBV4-3	TRBJ2-2	13	-	ASSRDLDSTGELF
TRBV7-6	TRBJ2-2	14	TRBD2	ATGGRGSYNTGELF
TRBV28	TRBJ2-7	13	-	ASRRGRGDPDEQY
TRBV29-1	TRBJ1-2	11	-	SAEPTGRRGYT
TRBV19	TRBJ1-5	16	-	ASSKQSGGGGSNQPQH
TRBV6-5	TRBJ2-1	13	TRBD2	ASSYLAGVHNEQF
TRBV5-1	TRBJ1-1	11	TRBD1	ASSLTGDTEAF
TRBV9	TRBJ1-6	13	TRBD1	ASTGGHSGESALH
TRBV4-3	TRBJ2-1	16	TRBD2	ASSRGTSGGALYNEQF
TRBV4-2	TRBJ1-1	14	-	ASSQDRGALNTEAF
TRBV9	TRBJ2-2	14	TRBD2	ASSFSGGADTGELF
TRBV7-3	TRBJ2-1	15	TRBD1	ASSLMSPGAGGNEQF
TRBV15	TRBJ1-1	13	-	ATSRDRSLNTEAF
TRBV18	TRBJ2-7	10	-	ASSPNQDEQY
TRBV5-6	TRBJ1-1	13	-	ASSLGPTGSAEAF
TRBV7-3	TRBJ2-1	11	-	ASSLRGENEQF
TRBV5-6	TRBJ2-5	12	TRBD1	ASSKGQIKETQY
TRBV5-1	TRBJ1-4	16	TRBD1	ASSLALTGTGVQEKLF
TRBV30	TRBJ2-3	9	-	AWRGGRVQY
TRBV30	TRBJ1-2	12	-	ACYPPVQAHGYT
TRBV7-2	TRBJ1-1	13	-	ASSVELGLNTEAF
TRBV6-1	TRBJ1-5	12	-	ASSEVQFLQPQH
TRBV10-1	TRBJ1-5	11	-	ASRRRAIRPQH
TRBV7-2	TRBJ2-5	11	TRBD2	ASSNSGGETQY
TRBV7-9	TRBJ2-5	11	-	ASSWDYQETQY
TRBV28	TRBJ2-5	20	TRBD2	ASSFYAGDIRTSGGNQETQY
TRBV2	TRBJ1-1	11	-	ASSLTENTEAF